This T cell receptor beta chain was sequenced during a study of identical twins. The cDNA had a unique molecular identifier and a template-switch universal primer site. TCRdb recomputed calls from the 5' RACE reads with MiXCR, one row per CDR3 protein. The data show 600,000 to 850,000 distinct CDR3 sequences, roughly 18% seen once. The sample holds a few counts of this clonotype. A further study also used this sample, focusing on T cells expressing NK-cell markers. That work contributes: The sorts in several experiments were restricted to alpha-beta TCR T cells by an anti-gamma-delta TCR antibody.

This TCR was recovered from a young woman in good health. What was sequenced was PBMCs.

The CDR3 protein is CASSPQGRGSNQPQHF. The CDR3 DNA reads TGTGCCAGCAGTCCACAGGGAAGAGGTAGCAATCAGCCCCAGCATTTT. The chain has TRBV12-3 or TRBV12-4 and TRBJ1-5; perhaps TRBD1 as D (6 bases). The CDR3 consists of 16 residues. The germline V and J ends were trimmed by 5 bases and 0 bases, with 14 bases remaining between them.